The T cell receptor (beta chain) described here comes from a study of Ad26.COV2.S vaccination and SARS-CoV-2 variants. As for the study in general: Of the COV1001 trial arms, the Ad26.COV2.S arm included the donor.

The data were produced by immunoSEQ multiplex PCR, yet TCRdb's version contains in-frame clones alone and is incomplete. Seen here are some 520,000 clones, around 88% observed once, and the top ten hold roughly 13%. Treatment specified: some 20 received Ad26.COV2.S at low or high dose, single or two shots; several received placebo; per-sample allocation not given. Collection of the samples took place on day 63 after the first injection of vaccine or placebo. Study-level points and caveats: Vaccine recipients surpassed placebo recipients in spike-specific TCR breadth.

Trimming removed 1 base from V and 7 bases from J; junction bases left unmatched: 7. Germline lookup yields CDR1 SGHNT and CDR2 YYREEE (reference sequence). This CDR3 comprises 15 residues. This clone was seen only once. The antigen is unknown. The chain recombines TRBV5-4 with TRBJ1-4; 7 nucleotides align to TRBD1. This TCR came from a person aged 18-65 years who received the Ad26.COV2.S COVID-19 vaccine or a placebo. This sample comprised peripheral blood, obtained in a trial of Ad26.COV2.S vaccine versus placebo. The CDR3, as DNA: TGTGCCAGCAGCTTGAACGCAGGGGGACGTGAAAAACTGTTTTTT. Translating gives CASSLNAGGREKLFF.